Below, one T cell receptor beta chain is given with its context. The antigen remains unidentified. Other DNA sequences in the same sample also yield this CDR3. Cells designated naive CD8 were CD45RO-negative and were positively selected for CCR7, with terminally differentiated effector memory CD45RA+ cells excluded. The data are from a study of shared clonotypes between healthy human individuals. General observations from the study: Generation probability values for non-shared clonotypes were lower than those for clonotypes shared by all four donors.

The CDR3 consists of 15 residues. The V and J ends lost 0 bases and 0 bases, in that order; junction bases with no gene match: 2. Germline-derived CDR1 and CDR2 are SGHRS and YFSETQ. Repertoires were generated with immunoSEQ multiplex PCR, while TCRdb's copy carries only in-frame clones and drops some. This table has 2 million or so clones, roughly 95% appearing once. This TCR derives from a man younger than 35 in good health. The chain has TRBV5-1 and TRBJ2-7; TRBD1 agrees at 8 bases. Sequencing was carried out using naive CD8+ T cells sorted from blood. In DNA, the CDR3 is TGCGCCAGCAGCTTGGGACAGGGGCCCTCCTACGAGCAGTACTTC. Translated: CASSLGQGPSYEQYF.